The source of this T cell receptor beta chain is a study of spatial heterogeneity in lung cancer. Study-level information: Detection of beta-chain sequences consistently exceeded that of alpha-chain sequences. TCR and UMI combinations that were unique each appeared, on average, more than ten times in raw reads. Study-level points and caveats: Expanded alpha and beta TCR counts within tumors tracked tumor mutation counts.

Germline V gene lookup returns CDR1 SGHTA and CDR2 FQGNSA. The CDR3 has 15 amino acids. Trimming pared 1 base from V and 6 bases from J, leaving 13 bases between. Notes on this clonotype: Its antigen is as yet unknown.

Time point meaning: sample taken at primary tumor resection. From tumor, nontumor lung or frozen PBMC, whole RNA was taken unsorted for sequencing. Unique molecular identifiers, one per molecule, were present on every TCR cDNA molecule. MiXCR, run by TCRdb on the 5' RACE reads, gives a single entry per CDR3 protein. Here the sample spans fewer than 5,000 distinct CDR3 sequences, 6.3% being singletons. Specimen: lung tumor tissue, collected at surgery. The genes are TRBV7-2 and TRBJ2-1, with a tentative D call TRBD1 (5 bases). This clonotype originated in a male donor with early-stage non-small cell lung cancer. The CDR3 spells CASSLEGARLNEQFF. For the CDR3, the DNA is TGTGCCAGCAGCTTAGAAGGGGCACGCCTCAATGAGCAGTTCTTC.